This T cell receptor beta chain comes out of a study of blood T cell repertoires in COVID-19. The repertoire was sequenced with immunoSEQ multiplex PCR; TCRdb's copy has only in-frame clones and lacks some. This table has roughly 220,000 clones, 80% to 90% appearing once. Sequenced input: PBMCs or T cells enriched from blood (not recorded which). The TCR sequence derives from a woman aged 50 to 65 with acute COVID-19.

The CDR3: CASSLPGTGQSYGYTF. The DNA of the CDR3 is TGTGCCAGCAGTCTCCCCGGGACAGGACAGAGTTATGGCTACACCTTC. This chain connects TRBV28 to TRBJ1-2; 8 positions agree with TRBD1. From germline, CDR1 is MDHEN and CDR2 SYDVKM. V shed 5 bases and J 5 bases; nucleotides not matched to a gene: 13. The CDR3 totals 16 residues.